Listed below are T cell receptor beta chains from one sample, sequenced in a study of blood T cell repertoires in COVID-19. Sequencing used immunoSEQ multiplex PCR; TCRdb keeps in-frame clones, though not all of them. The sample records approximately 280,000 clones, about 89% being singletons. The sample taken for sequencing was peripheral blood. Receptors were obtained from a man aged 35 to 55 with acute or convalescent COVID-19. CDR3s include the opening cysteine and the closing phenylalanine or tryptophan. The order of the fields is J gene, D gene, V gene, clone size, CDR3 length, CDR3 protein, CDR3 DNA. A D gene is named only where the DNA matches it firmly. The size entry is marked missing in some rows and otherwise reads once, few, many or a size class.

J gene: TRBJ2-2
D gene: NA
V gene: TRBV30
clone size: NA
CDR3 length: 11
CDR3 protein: CAVGVTGELFF
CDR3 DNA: TGTGCCGTCGGGGTTACCGGGGAGCTGTTTTTT

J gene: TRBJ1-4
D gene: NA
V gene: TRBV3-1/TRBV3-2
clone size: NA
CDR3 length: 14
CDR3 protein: CASSLGRGGKKLFF
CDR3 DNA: TGTGCCAGCAGCCTCGGGAGGGGAGGAAAAAAACTGTTTTTT

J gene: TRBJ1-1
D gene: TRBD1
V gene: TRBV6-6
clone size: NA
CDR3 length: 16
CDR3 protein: CASSGHEQGGGTEAFF
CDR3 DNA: TGTGCCAGCAGTGGCCACGAACAGGGGGGGGGCACTGAAGCTTTCTTT

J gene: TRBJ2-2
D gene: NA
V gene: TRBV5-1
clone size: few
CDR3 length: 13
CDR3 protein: CATRGDNQGELFF
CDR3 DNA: TGCGCCACCCGTGGGGACAACCAAGGGGAGCTGTTTTTT

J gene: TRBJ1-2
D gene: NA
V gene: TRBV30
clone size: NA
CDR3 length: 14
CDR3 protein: CAWSVVGGARGYTF
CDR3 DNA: TGTGCCTGGAGTGTCGTCGGAGGGGCGCGTGGCTACACCTTC

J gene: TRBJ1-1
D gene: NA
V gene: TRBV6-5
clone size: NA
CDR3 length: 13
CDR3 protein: CASSQRQPFEAFF
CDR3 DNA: TGTGCCAGCAGCCAGAGGCAGCCTTTTGAAGCTTTCTTT

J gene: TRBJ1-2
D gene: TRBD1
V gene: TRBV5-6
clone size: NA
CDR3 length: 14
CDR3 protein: CASSGVQGARGYTF
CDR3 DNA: TGTGCCAGCAGCGGAGTACAGGGGGCGCGAGGCTACACCTTC

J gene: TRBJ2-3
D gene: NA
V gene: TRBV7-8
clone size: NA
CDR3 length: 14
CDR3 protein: CASSPGQSTDTQYF
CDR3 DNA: TGTGCCAGCAGCCCAGGACAGAGCACAGATACGCAGTATTTT

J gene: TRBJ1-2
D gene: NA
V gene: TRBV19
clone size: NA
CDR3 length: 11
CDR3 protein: CASSFGKSGTF
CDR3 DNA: TGTGCCAGTAGTTTCGGCAAGTCGGGCACCTTC

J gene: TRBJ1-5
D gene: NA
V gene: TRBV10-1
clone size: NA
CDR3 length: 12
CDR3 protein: CASSESSQPQHF
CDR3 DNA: TGCGCCAGCAGTGAGTCGAGCCAGCCCCAGCATTTT

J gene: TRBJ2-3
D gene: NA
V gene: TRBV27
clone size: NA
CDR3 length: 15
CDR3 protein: CASSSIGDSTDTQYF
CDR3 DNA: TGTGCCAGCAGTTCGATCGGGGATAGCACAGATACGCAGTATTTT

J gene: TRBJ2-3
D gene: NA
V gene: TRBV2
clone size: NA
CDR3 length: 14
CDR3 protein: CASSEGVLGDTQYF
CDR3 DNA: TGTGCCAGCAGTGAAGGGGTCCTCGGGGATACGCAGTATTTT

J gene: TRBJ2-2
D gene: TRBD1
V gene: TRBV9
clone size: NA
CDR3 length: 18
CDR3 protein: CASSVAHGTGEDTGELFF
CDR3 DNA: TGTGCCAGCAGCGTAGCTCATGGGACAGGGGAGGACACCGGGGAGCTGTTTTTT

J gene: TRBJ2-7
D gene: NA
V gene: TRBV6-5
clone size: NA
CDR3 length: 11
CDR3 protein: CATRGSGEQYF
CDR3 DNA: TGTGCCACCCGGGGTAGCGGCGAGCAGTACTTC

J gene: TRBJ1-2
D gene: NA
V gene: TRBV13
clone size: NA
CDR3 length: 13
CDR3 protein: CASSAGGGYGYTF
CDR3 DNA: TGTGCCAGCAGCGCGGGGGGGGGCTATGGCTACACCTTC

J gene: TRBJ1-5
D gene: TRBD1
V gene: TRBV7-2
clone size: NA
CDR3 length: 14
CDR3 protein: CASSSKTGFQPQHF
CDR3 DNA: TGTGCCAGCAGCTCCAAGACAGGGTTTCAGCCCCAGCATTTT

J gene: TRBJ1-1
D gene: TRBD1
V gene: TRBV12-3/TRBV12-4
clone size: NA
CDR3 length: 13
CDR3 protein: CASRGQTYTEAFF
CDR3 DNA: TGTGCCAGCAGGGGACAGACCTACACTGAAGCTTTCTTT

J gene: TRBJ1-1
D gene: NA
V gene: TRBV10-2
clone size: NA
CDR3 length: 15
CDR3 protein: CASRRQATSNTEAFF
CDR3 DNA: TGCGCCAGCAGGCGACAGGCAACCTCGAACACTGAAGCTTTCTTT

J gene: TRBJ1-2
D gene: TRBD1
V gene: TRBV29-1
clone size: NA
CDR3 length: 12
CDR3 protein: CSVQGANYGYTF
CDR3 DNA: TGCAGCGTACAGGGGGCTAACTATGGCTACACCTTC

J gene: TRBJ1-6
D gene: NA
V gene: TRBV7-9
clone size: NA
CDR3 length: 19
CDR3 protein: CASSLAFGFWGQDNSPLHF
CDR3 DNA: TGTGCCAGCAGCTTAGCATTTGGGTTCTGGGGGCAGGATAATTCACCCCTCCACTTT

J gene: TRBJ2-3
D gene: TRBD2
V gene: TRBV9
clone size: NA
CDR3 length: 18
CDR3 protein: CASSVGTSGDPSTDTQYF
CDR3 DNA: TGTGCCAGCAGCGTAGGGACTAGCGGGGACCCTAGCACAGATACGCAGTATTTT

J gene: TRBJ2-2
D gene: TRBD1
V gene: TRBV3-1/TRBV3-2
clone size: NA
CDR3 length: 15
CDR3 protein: CASSEHRGNTGELFF
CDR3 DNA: TGTGCCAGCAGCGAACACAGGGGGAACACCGGGGAGCTGTTTTTT

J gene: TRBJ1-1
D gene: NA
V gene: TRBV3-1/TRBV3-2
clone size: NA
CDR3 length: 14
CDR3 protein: CASSPRDMNTEAFF
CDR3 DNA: TGTGCCAGCAGTCCGAGGGACATGAACACTGAAGCTTTCTTT

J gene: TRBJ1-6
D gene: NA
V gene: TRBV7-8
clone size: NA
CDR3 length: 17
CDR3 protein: CASSSSGAQIYNSPLHF
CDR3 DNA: TGTGCCAGCAGCTCTAGCGGGGCGCAAATCTATAATTCACCCCTCCACTTT

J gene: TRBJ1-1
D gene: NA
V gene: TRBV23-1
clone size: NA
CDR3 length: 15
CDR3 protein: CASSQWATANTEAFF
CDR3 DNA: TGCGCCAGCAGTCAATGGGCCACAGCGAACACTGAAGCTTTCTTT

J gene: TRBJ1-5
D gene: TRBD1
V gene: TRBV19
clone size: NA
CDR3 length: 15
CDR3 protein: CASTLDRGRNQPQHF
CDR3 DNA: TGTGCCAGTACCCTCGACAGGGGGCGGAATCAGCCCCAGCATTTT

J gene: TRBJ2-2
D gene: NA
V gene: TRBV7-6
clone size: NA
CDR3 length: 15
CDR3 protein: CASSLAGGNTGELFF
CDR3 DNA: TGTGCCAGCAGCTTAGCAGGGGGGAACACCGGGGAGCTGTTTTTT

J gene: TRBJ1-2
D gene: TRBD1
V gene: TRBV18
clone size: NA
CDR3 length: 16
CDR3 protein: CASSALPGQGDEGYTF
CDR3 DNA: TGTGCCAGCTCAGCACTCCCGGGACAGGGCGATGAGGGCTACACCTTC

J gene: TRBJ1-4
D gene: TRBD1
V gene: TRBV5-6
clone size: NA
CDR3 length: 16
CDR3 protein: CATRKQGAATNEKLFF
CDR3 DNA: TGTGCCACCCGGAAACAGGGGGCCGCAACTAATGAAAAACTGTTTTTT

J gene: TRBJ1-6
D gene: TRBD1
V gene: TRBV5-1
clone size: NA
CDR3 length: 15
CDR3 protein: CASSLVGGADSPLHF
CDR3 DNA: TGCGCCAGCAGCTTGGTAGGGGGCGCGGATTCACCCCTCCACTTT

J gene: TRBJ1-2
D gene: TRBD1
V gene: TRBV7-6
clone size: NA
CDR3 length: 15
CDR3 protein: CASSPGTGGSYGYTF
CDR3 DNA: TGTGCCAGCAGCCCCGGGACAGGGGGGAGCTATGGCTACACCTTC

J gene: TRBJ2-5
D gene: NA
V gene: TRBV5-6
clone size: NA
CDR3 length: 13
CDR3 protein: CASSGGLQETQYF
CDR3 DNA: TGTGCCAGCAGCGGGGGCCTTCAAGAGACCCAGTACTTC

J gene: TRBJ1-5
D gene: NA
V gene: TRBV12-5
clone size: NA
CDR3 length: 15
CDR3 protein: CASGLYRKGHQPQHF
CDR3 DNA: TGTGCTAGTGGTTTGTACAGGAAGGGCCACCAGCCCCAGCATTTT

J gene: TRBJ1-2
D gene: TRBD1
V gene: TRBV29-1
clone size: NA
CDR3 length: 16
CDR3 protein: CSVEGSGTGLSYGYTF
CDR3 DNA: TGCAGCGTTGAAGGATCCGGGACAGGACTCTCCTACGGCTACACCTTC

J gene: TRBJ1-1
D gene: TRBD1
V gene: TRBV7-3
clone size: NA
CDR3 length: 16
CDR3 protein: CASSLNAGGKNTEAFF
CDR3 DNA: TGTGCCAGCAGCTTAAACGCAGGGGGCAAGAACACTGAAGCTTTCTTT

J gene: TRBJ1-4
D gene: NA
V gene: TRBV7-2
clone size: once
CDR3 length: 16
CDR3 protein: CASSLLGRGAYEKLFF
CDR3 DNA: TGTGCCAGCAGCCTGCTGGGTAGGGGCGCTTATGAAAAACTGTTTTTT

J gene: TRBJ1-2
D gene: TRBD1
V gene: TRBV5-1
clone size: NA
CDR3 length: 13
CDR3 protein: CASSAQGAGGYTF
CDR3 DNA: TGCGCCAGCAGCGCACAGGGGGCGGGAGGCTACACCTTC

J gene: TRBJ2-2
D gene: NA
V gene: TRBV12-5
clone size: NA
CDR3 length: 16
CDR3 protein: CASGLESQGFTGELFF
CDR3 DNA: TGTGCTAGTGGTTTGGAGAGTCAGGGATTCACCGGGGAGCTGTTTTTT

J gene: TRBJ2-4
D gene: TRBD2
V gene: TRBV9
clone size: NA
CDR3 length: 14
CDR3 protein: CASSVGLAGGIQYF
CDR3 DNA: TGTGCCAGCAGCGTAGGACTAGCGGGCGGCATTCAGTACTTC

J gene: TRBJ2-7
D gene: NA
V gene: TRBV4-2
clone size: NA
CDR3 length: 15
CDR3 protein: CASSQVRGSTYEQYF
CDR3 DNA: TGTGCCAGCAGCCAAGTACGGGGGTCTACCTACGAGCAGTACTTC

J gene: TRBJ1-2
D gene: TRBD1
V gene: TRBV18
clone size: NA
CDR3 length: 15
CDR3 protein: CASSPASGTGGGYTF
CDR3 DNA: TGTGCCAGCTCACCGGCGTCCGGGACAGGGGGCGGCTACACCTTC

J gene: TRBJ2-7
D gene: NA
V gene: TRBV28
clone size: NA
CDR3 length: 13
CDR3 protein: CASSLGHTYEQYF
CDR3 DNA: TGTGCCAGCAGTTTGGGACACACCTACGAGCAGTACTTC

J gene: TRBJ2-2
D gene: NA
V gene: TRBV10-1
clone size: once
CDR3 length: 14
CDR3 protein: CASREAENTGELFF
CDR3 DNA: TGCGCCAGCCGAGAGGCGGAGAACACCGGGGAGCTGTTTTTT

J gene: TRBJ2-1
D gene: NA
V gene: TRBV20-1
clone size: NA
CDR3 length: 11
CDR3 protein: CSATSVHEQFF
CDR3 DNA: TGCAGTGCTACTTCGGTCCATGAGCAGTTCTTC

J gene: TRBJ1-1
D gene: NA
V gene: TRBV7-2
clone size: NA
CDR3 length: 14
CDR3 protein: CASSPQGRNTEAFF
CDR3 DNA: TGTGCCAGCAGCCCACAGGGAAGGAACACTGAAGCTTTCTTT

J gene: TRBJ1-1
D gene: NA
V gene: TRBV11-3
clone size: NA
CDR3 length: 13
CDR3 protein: CASSLEEGTEAFF
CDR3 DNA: TGTGCCAGCAGCTTAGAGGAGGGGACTGAAGCTTTCTTT

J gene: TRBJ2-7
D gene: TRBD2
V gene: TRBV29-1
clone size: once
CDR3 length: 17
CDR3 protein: CSVAGLAGGDFSYEQYF
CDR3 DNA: TGCAGCGTCGCTGGACTAGCGGGGGGGGATTTCTCCTACGAGCAGTACTTC

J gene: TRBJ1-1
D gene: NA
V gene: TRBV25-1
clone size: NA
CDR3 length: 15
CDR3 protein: CASTSREGLGTEAFF
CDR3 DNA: TGTGCCAGCACCTCAAGGGAGGGCCTGGGGACTGAAGCTTTCTTT

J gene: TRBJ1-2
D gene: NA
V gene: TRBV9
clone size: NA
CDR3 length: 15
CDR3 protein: CASSNNRGGGEGYTF
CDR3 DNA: TGTGCCAGCAGCAATAACCGGGGGGGAGGTGAGGGCTACACCTTC

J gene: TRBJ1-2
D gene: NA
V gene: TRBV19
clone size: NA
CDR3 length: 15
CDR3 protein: CASSIAVSRGYGYTF
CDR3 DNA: TGTGCCAGTAGTATAGCAGTCAGTCGGGGCTATGGCTACACCTTC

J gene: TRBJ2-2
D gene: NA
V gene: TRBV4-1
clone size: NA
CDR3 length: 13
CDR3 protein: CASSQDLSGELFF
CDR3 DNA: TGCGCCAGCAGCCAAGATCTATCCGGGGAGCTGTTTTTT

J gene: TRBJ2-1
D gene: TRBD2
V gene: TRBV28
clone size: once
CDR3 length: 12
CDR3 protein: CASQGGVVEQFF
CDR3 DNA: TGTGCCAGCCAGGGAGGGGTGGTTGAGCAGTTCTTC

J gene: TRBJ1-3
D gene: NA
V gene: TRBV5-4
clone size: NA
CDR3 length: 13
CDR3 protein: CASSLRGGNTIYF
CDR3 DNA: TGTGCCAGCAGCTTGAGGGGTGGAAACACCATATATTTT

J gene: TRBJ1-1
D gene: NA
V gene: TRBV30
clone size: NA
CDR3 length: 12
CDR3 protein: CAWKGRGTEAFF
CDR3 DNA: TGTGCCTGGAAGGGGAGGGGGACTGAAGCTTTCTTT

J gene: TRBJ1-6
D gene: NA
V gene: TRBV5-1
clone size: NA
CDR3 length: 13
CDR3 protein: CASSLGVQSPLHF
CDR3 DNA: TGCGCCAGCAGCTTGGGAGTGCAATCACCCCTCCACTTT

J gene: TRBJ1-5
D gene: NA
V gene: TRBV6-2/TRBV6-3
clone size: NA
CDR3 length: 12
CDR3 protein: CASSVYNQPQHF
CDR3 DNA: TGTGCCAGCAGTGTATACAATCAGCCCCAGCATTTT

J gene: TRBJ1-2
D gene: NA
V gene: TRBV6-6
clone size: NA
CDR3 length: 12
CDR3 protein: CASSSPSYGYTF
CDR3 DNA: TGTGCCAGCAGTTCCCCCTCCTATGGCTACACCTTC

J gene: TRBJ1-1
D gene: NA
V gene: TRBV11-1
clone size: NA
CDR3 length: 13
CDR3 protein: CASSISQNTEAFF
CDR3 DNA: TGTGCCAGCAGCATCAGTCAGAACACTGAAGCTTTCTTT

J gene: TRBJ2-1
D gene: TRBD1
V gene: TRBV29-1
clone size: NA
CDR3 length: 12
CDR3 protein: CSYDRALNEQFF
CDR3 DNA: TGCAGCTACGACAGGGCCCTCAATGAGCAGTTCTTC

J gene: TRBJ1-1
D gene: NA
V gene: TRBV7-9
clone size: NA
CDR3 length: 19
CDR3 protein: CASSSDSVGVLEGNTEAFF
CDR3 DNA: TGTGCCAGCAGCTCCGACTCGGTGGGGGTCCTGGAGGGGAACACTGAAGCTTTCTTT